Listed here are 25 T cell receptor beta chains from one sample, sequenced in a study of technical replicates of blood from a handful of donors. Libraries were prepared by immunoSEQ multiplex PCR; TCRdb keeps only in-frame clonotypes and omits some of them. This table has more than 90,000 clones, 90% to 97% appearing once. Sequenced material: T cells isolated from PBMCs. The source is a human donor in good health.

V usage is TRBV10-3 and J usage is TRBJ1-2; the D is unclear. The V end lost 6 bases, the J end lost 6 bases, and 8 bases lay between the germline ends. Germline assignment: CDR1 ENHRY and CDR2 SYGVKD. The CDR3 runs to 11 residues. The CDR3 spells CAIRAVDGYTF. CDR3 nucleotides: TGTGCCATCAGGGCGGTCGATGGCTACACCTTC.

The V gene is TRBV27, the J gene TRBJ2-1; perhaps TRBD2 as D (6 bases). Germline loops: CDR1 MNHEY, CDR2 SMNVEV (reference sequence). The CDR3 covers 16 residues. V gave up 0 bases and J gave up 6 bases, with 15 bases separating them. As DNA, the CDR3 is TGTGCCAGCAGTTTATCTTCGGGGACTCTACTCAATGAGCAGTTCTTC. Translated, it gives CASSLSSGTLLNEQFF.

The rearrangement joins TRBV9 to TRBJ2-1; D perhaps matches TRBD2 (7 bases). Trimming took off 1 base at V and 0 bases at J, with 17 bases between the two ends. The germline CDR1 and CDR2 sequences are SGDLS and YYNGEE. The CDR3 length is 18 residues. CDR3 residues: CASSVPRGGASSYNEQFF. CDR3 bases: TGTGCCAGCAGCGTACCGAGGGGGGGGGCCAGCTCCTACAATGAGCAGTTCTTC.

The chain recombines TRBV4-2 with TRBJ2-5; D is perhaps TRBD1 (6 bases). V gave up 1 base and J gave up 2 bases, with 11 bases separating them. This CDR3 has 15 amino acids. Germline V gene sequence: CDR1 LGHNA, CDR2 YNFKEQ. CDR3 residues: CASSQVQGVQETQYF. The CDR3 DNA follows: TGTGCCAGCAGCCAAGTACAGGGAGTACAAGAGACCCAGTACTTC.

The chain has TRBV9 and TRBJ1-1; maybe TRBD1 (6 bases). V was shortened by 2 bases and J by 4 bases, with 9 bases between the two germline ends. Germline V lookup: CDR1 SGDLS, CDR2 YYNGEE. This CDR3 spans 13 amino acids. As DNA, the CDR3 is TGTGCCAGCAGCGTTGGGACAACCACTGAAGCTTTCTTT. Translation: CASSVGTTTEAFF.

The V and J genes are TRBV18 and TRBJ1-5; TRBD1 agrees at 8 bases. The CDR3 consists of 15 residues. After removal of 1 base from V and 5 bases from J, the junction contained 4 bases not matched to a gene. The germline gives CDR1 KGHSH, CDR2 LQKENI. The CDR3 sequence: CASSPRQGADQPQHF. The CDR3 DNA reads TGTGCCAGCTCACCACGTCAGGGGGCGGATCAGCCCCAGCATTTT.

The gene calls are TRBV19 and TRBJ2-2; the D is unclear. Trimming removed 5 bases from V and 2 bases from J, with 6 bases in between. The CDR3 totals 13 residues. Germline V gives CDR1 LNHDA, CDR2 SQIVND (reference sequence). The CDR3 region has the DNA TGTGCCAGTAGTCAGGAAAACACCGGGGAGCTGTTTTTT. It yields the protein CASSQENTGELFF.

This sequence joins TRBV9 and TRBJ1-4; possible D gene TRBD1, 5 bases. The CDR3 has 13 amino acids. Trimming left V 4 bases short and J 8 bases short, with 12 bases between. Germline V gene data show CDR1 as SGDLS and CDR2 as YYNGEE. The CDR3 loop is CASSYGGGEKLFF. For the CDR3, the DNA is TGTGCCAGCAGCTACGGGGGAGGGGAAAAACTGTTTTTT.

The DNA for the CDR3 is TGCGCCAGCAGCCAAGACAGGGATCACGTCCTGACTTTC. Translating gives CASSQDRDHVLTF. The chain is built from TRBV4-1 and TRBJ2-6; tentative D call: TRBD1 (5 bases). This CDR3 has 13 residues. Trimming removed 0 bases at V and 11 bases at J, with 8 bases between. CDR1 is MGHRA, CDR2 YSYEKL, per germline.

The CDR3 spells CASSLRTSGINNEQFF. The CDR3 region has the DNA TGTGCCAGCAGCTTAAGGACTAGCGGGATCAACAATGAGCAGTTCTTC. The V gene is TRBV7-3, the J gene TRBJ2-1, with TRBD2 matching over 12 bases. The CDR3 length is 16 residues. Germline V gene lookup returns CDR1 SGHTA and CDR2 FQGTGA. Trimming removed 1 base from V and 5 bases from J; junction bases left unmatched: 3.

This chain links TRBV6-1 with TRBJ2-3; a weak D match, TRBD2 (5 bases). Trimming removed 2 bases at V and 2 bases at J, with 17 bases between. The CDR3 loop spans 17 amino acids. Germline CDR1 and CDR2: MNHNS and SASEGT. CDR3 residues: CASSETFGGGDTDTQYF. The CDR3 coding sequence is TGTGCCAGCAGTGAAACCTTTGGAGGAGGAGACACAGATACGCAGTATTTT.

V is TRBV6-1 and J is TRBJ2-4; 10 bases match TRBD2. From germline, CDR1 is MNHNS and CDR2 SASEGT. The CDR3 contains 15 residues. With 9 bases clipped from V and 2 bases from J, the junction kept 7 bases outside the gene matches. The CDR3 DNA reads TGTGCCAGTCTTTGGACTAGCGGAACCAAAAACATTCAGTACTTC. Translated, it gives CASLWTSGTKNIQYF.

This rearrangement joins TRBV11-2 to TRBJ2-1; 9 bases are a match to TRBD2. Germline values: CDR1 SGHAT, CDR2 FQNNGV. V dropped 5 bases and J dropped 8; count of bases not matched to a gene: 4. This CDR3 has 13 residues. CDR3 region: CASSLIAGDEQFF. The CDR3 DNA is TGTGCCAGCAGCCTAATAGCGGGAGATGAGCAGTTCTTC.

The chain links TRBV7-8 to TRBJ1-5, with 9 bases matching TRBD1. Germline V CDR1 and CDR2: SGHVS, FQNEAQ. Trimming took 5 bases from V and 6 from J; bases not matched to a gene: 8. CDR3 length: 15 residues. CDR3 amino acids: CASSKNRDRVQPQHF. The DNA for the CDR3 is TGTGCCAGCAGCAAGAACCGGGACAGGGTTCAGCCCCAGCATTTT. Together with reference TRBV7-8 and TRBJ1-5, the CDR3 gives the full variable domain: GAGVSQSPRYKVAKRGQDVALRCDPISGHVSLFWYQQALGQGPEFLTYFQNEAQLDKSGLPSDRFFAERPEGSVSTLKIQRTQQEDSAVYLCASSKNRDRVQPQHFGDGTRLSIL.

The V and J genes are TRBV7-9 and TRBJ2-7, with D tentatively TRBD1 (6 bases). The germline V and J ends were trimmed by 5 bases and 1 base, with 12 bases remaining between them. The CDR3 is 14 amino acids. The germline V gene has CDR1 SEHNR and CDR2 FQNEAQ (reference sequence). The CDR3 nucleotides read TGTGCCAGCAGCCGGCCGGACAGATCCTACGAGCAGTACTTC. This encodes CASSRPDRSYEQYF.

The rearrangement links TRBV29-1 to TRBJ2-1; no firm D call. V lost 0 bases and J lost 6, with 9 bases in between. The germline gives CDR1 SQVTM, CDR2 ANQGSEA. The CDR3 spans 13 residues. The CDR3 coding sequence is TGCAGCGTTGAAGATCCTCGGTTCAATGAGCAGTTCTTC. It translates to CSVEDPRFNEQFF.

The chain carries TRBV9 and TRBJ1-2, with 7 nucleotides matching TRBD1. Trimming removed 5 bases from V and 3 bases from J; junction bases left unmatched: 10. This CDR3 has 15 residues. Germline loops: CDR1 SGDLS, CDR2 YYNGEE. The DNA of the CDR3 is TGTGCCAGCAGTAAACAGGGGCGGGCGGACTATGGCTACACCTTC. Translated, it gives CASSKQGRADYGYTF.

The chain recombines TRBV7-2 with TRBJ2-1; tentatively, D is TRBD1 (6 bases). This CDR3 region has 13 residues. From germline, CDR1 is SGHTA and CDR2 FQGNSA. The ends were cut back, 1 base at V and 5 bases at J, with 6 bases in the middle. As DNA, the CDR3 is TGTGCCAGCAGCTTAGGGACAGACAATGAGCAGTTCTTC. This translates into CASSLGTDNEQFF.

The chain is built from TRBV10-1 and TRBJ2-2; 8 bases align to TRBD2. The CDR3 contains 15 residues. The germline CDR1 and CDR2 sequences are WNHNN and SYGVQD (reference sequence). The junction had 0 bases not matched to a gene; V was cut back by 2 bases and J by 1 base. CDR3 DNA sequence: TGCGCCAGCAGTGAGACTAGCGGGAACACCGGGGAGCTGTTTTTT. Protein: CASSETSGNTGELFF.

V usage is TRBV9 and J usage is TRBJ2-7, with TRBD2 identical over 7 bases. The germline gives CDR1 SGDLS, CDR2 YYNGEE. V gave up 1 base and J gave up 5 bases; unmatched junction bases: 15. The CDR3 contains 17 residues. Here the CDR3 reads CASSVSPTGTTGNEQYF. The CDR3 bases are TGTGCCAGCAGCGTATCCCCGACCGGGACTACAGGTAACGAGCAGTACTTC.

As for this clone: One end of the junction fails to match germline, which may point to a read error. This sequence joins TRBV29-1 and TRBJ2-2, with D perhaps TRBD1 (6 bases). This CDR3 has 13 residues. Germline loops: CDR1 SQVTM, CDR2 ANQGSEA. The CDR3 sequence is CSGENRATGELFF. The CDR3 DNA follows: TGCAGCGGTGAAAACAGGGCGACCGGGGAGCTGTTTTTT.

The CDR3 coding sequence is TGTGCCAGCAGCTTGACTAGCGGGAATCCTCTTGATGAGCAGTTCTTC. The encoded protein is CASSLTSGNPLDEQFF. The chain is built from TRBV7-9 and TRBJ2-1; 11 nucleotides align to TRBD2. With 3 bases clipped from V and 8 bases from J, the junction kept 9 bases outside the gene matches. There are 16 residues in the CDR3. Germline values: CDR1 SEHNR, CDR2 FQNEAQ (reference sequence).

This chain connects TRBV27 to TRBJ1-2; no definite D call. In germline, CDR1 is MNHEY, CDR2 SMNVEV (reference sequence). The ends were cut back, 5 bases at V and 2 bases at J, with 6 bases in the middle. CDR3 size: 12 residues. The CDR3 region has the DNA TGTGCCAGCAGTAGGGAGAACTATGGCTACACCTTC. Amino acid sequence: CASSRENYGYTF.

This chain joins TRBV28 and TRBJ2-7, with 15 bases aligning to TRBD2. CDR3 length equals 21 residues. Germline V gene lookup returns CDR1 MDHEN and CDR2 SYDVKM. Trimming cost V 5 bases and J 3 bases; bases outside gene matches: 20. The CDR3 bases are TGTGCCAGCAGTACCCCCACGGGACTAGCGGGAGGTTTTGGTTACTACTACGAGCAGTACTTC. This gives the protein CASSTPTGLAGGFGYYYEQYF.

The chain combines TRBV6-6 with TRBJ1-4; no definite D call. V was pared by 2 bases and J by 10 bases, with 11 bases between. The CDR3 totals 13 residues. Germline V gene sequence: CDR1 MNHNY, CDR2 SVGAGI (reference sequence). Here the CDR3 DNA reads TGTGCCAGCAGTTACGGTCTCGAGGGAAAACTGTTTTTT. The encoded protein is CASSYGLEGKLFF.